This TCR beta chain was captured in a study of T cells after yellow fever vaccination. Study-level findings and limits: The secondary response showed a weaker magnitude and a faster peak, day 5 versus 15.

TCRdb analysed the 5' RACE reads with MiXCR anew, one entry per CDR3 protein. This table holds some 390,000 distinct CDR3 sequences, around 6.5% found once. The germline V gene has CDR1 SQVTM and CDR2 ANQGSEA. Trimming cost V 3 bases and J 6 bases, with 9 bases left between them. This CDR3 is built from 12 residues. As concerns this clonotype: Its target is not known. A read error may explain this, as a much larger clone is one base away.

The receptor was derived from a man under 40 who received the YFV17D yellow fever vaccine. Sequencing was performed on PBMCs, taken 5 days after the yellow fever booster vaccination. The gene calls are TRBV29-1 and TRBJ2-1; D unresolved. The CDR3 loop is CSVDPGFNEQFF. The CDR3 bases are TGCAGCGTTGATCCAGGATTCAATGAGCAGTTCTTC.